A selection of T cell receptor beta chains follows, all from one sample in a study of beta chain features in type 1 diabetes. Data came from immunoSEQ multiplex PCR; TCRdb stores just in-frame clones and leaves some out. The repertoire holds 35,000 to 45,000 clones, with about 65% as singletons. Specimen: Tregs from blood. The source of these receptors is a woman aged 25 to 39 in good health. Each CDR3 is given with its conserved first and last residue. The D gene is left open where the match is weak. Clone size is shown for a subset of rows, as once, few, many or a class of expanded clone.

>-|-|TRBV7-2|TRBJ2-7
TGTGCCAGCAGCCCCCGGGTAGCGACTATCTCCTACGAGCAGTACTTC
CASSPRVATISYEQYF
>TRBD2|once|TRBV7-8|TRBJ2-7
TGTGCCAGCAGCTACGGACTAGCGGGAGCGTACGAGCAGTACTTC
CASSYGLAGAYEQYF
>-|few|TRBV29-1|TRBJ2-2
TGCAGCGTTGGGGACACGAACACCGGGGAGCTGTTTTTT
CSVGDTNTGELFF
>TRBD2|-|TRBV7-9|TRBJ2-3
TGTGCCAGCAGCTTTTTCCGGGAGGAATATAATACGCAGTATTTT
CASSFFREEYNTQYF
>-|-|TRBV6-1|TRBJ1-2
TGTGCCAGCCTCGGAACGCCGGGAGCTAACTATGGCTACACCTTC
CASLGTPGANYGYTF
>-|-|TRBV28|TRBJ2-1
TGTGCCGCCTCGGACCTCGGGAAACCGTCCAATGAGCAGTTCTTC
CAASDLGKPSNEQFF
>-|few|TRBV6-1|TRBJ1-1
TGTGCCAGCAGTGAAGCAGGCCAGGGGACTGAAGCTTTCTTT
CASSEAGQGTEAFF
>-|few|TRBV5-1|TRBJ2-7
TGCGCCAGCAGCATCCGCGCCCCCTCCGAATCGTACGAGCAGTACTTC
CASSIRAPSESYEQYF
>TRBD2|-|TRBV28|TRBJ2-2
TGTGCCAGCAGTTCCGCCGGACTAGCGGGAGGAACCGGGGAGCTGTTTTTT
CASSSAGLAGGTGELFF
>-|-|TRBV28|TRBJ1-2
TGTGCCAGCAGTTTCGGGACTTGGGGTGGCTACACCTTC
CASSFGTWGGYTF
>TRBD2|-|TRBV4-2|TRBJ2-1
TGTGCCAGCAGCCATGTAGCGGGAGCCGGGTACAATGAGCAGTTCTTC
CASSHVAGAGYNEQFF
>-|-|TRBV7-9|TRBJ2-5
TGTGCCAGCAGGTTTCGGGACTTGGAGACCCAGTACTTC
CASRFRDLETQYF
>-|-|TRBV6-5|TRBJ2-7
TGTGCCAGCGTAAGCGCCCTAGGGGCCTACGAGCAGTACTTC
CASVSALGAYEQYF
>TRBD1|-|TRBV5-1|TRBJ1-2
TGCGCCAGCAGCTTGGCCGGACAGGGGTTATATGGCTACACCTTC
CASSLAGQGLYGYTF
>-|-|TRBV7-3|TRBJ1-1
TGTGCCAGCAGCACCCAGGGTGACACTGAAGCTTTCTTT
CASSTQGDTEAFF
>-|few|TRBV7-2|TRBJ1-1
TGTGCCAGCAGCTATCGGACTATGAACACTGAAGCTTTCTTT
CASSYRTMNTEAFF
>-|few|TRBV19|TRBJ1-5
TGTGCCAGTACCCCCAGGGGAGGGGGAGAAAGCAATCAGCCCCAGCATTTT
CASTPRGGGESNQPQHF
>TRBD2|-|TRBV11-2|TRBJ2-1
TGTGCCAGCAGCGTAAGGAGCGGGAGGAGCTCCTACAATGAGCAGTTCTTC
CASSVRSGRSSYNEQFF
>-|-|TRBV7-9|TRBJ1-4
TGTGCCAGCAGCTTAGCGATTAGGGGAAATGAAAAACTGTTTTTT
CASSLAIRGNEKLFF
>TRBD2|-|TRBV5-1|TRBJ2-2
TGCGCCAGCAGCTTGACTAGCGGATACACCGGGGAGCTGTTTTTT
CASSLTSGYTGELFF
>TRBD1|-|TRBV29-1|TRBJ2-1
TGCAGCGTGATGGGACAGCTAAGAGGCTACAATGAGCAGTTCTTC
CSVMGQLRGYNEQFF
>TRBD2|-|TRBV15|TRBJ2-1
TGTGCCACCAGCAGAGTGGGACTAGCGGGCTTTGAGCAGTTCTTC
CATSRVGLAGFEQFF
>-|-|TRBV11-2|TRBJ1-4
TGTGCCAGCAGGTCCCAAGGGGCTGGTAATGAAAAACTGTTTTTT
CASRSQGAGNEKLFF
>TRBD1|-|TRBV18|TRBJ1-5
TGTGCCAGCTCACCGGGGGGGACAGGGACCAATCAGCCCCAGCATTTT
CASSPGGTGTNQPQHF
>TRBD2|-|TRBV19|TRBJ2-7
TGTGCCAGTAGTATCTCCTGGAGTAGCGGGAGCTACGAGCAGTACTTC
CASSISWSSGSYEQYF
>TRBD2|once|TRBV29-1|TRBJ2-3
TGCAGCCTCCAAGCGGGAGCGGGAACGCAGTATTTT
CSLQAGAGTQYF
>-|-|TRBV9|TRBJ2-3
TGTGCCAGCAGCGTAGTAGGGGGTAACACAGATACGCAGTATTTT
CASSVVGGNTDTQYF
>TRBD1|few|TRBV19|TRBJ2-1
TGTGCCAGTAGGCCCGGGACAGGGTTCAATGAGCAGTTCTTC
CASRPGTGFNEQFF
>TRBD1|-|TRBV10-1|TRBJ2-3
TGCGCCAGCAGGGACAGGGGCTTGTGTTCAGATACGCAGTATTTT
CASRDRGLCSDTQYF
>TRBD1|-|TRBV5-1|TRBJ2-7
TGCGCCAGCAGCTTGACCGGGACAGGGGATCCTTTCGAGCAGTACTTC
CASSLTGTGDPFEQYF
>-|-|TRBV6-6|TRBJ1-5
TGTGCCAGCAGTTACGGGACATATCAGCCCCAGCATTTT
CASSYGTYQPQHF
>TRBD1|-|TRBV6-5|TRBJ2-5
TGTGCCACAAGACAGGGGAAAGAGACCCAGTACTTC
CATRQGKETQYF
>-|-|TRBV7-2|TRBJ2-1
TGTGCCAGCAGCTTATCAGGGGGGAGTTACAATGAGCAGTTCTTC
CASSLSGGSYNEQFF
>-|-|TRBV29-1|TRBJ2-1
TGCAGCGTTGAAGAGAGAGGTGGTTTTGGCTACAATGAGCAGTTCTTC
CSVEERGGFGYNEQFF
>TRBD1|-|TRBV5-1|TRBJ2-5
TGCGCCAGCAGCTTGGGGTGGCCGACAGGGGCAAGGATTAAAGAGACCCAGTACTTC
CASSLGWPTGARIKETQYF
>TRBD1|-|TRBV5-1|TRBJ1-1
TGCGCCAGCAGCTTGGGGACAGGGATGAAGACTGAAGCTTTCTTT
CASSLGTGMKTEAFF
>-|-|TRBV7-8|TRBJ1-2
TGTGCCAGCAGCTTAATCCGGGGTGACTATGGCTACACCTTC
CASSLIRGDYGYTF
>-|-|TRBV5-6|TRBJ1-2
TGTGCCAGCAGCTTGACGGTACCGGGTCCTGGCTACACCTTC
CASSLTVPGPGYTF
>TRBD2|-|TRBV28|TRBJ2-1
TGTGCCAGCAGAGGAAGCGGGAGAAATGAGCAGTTCTTC
CASRGSGRNEQFF
>-|-|TRBV7-2|TRBJ2-1
TGTGCCAGCAGTTTTAGCGGAAACGGGAATGAGCAGTTCTTC
CASSFSGNGNEQFF
>TRBD2|few|TRBV5-1|TRBJ2-5
TGCGCCAGCAGCGGACTAGCGGGAGGGCCCGAGACCCAGTACTTC
CASSGLAGGPETQYF
>-|-|TRBV29-1|TRBJ2-1
TGCAGCGTTGGAGGGAGTTCCTACAATGAGCAGTTCTTC
CSVGGSSYNEQFF
>-|-|TRBV19|TRBJ1-4
TGTGCCAGTAGTATTAACAAGAATGAAAAACTGTTTTTT
CASSINKNEKLFF
>-|-|TRBV6-1|TRBJ1-2
TGTGCCAGCTTTGCAACATCCTACTATGGCTACACCTTC
CASFATSYYGYTF
>-|-|TRBV7-9|TRBJ2-5
TGTGCCAGCAGCCGCACCGGGACATTCCAAGAGACCCAGTACTTC
CASSRTGTFQETQYF
>-|once|TRBV6-1|TRBJ2-5
TGTGCCACCCCGGGGGAAACGACCCAGTACTTC
CATPGETTQYF
>TRBD1|-|TRBV18|TRBJ2-1
TGTGCCAGCTCGTTCTCCGGGACAGAGTACAATGAGCAGTTCTTC
CASSFSGTEYNEQFF